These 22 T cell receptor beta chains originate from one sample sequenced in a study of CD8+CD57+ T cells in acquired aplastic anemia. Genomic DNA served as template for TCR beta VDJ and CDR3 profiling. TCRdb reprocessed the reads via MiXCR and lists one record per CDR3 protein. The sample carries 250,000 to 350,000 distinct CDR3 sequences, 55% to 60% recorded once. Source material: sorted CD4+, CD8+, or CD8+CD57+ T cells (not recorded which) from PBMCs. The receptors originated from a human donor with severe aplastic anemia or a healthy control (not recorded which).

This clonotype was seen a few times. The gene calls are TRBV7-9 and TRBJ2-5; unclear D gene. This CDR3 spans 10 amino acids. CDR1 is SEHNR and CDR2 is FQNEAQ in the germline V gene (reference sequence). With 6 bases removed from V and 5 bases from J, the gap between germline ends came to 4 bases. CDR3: CASSPETQYF. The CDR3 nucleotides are TGTGCCAGCAGTCCGGAGACCCAGTACTTC. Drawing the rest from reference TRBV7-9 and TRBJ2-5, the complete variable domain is DTGVSQNPRHKITKRGQNVTFRCDPISEHNRLYWYRQTLGQGPEFLTYFQNEAQLEKSRLLSDRFSAERPKGSFSTLEIQRTEQGDSAMYLCASSPETQYFGPGTRLLVL.

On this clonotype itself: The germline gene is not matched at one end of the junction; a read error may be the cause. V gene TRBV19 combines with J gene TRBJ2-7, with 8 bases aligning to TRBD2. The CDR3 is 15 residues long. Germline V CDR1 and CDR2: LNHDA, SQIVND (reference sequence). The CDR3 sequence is CASSMGLGRSYEQHF. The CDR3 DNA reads TGTGCCAGTAGTATGGGACTAGGCCGATCCTACGAGCAGCACTTC.

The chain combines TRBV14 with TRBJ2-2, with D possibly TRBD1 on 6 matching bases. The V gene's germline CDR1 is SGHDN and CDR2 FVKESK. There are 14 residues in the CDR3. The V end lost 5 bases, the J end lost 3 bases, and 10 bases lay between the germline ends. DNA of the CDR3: TGTGCCAGCAGCTGGGGGCCGGACACCGGGGAGCTGTTTTTT. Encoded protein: CASSWGPDTGELFF.

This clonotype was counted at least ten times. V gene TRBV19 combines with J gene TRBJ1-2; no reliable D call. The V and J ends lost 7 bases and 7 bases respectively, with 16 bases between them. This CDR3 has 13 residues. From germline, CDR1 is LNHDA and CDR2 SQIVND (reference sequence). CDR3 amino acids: CASTSDGHGGYTF. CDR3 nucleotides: TGTGCCAGTACCTCGGACGGTCACGGTGGCTACACCTTC.

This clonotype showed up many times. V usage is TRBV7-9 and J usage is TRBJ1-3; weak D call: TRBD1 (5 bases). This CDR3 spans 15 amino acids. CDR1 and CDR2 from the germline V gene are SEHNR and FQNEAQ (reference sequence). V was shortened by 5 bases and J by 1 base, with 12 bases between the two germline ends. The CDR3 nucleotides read TGTGCCAGCAGCGACGACAGCGCTTCTGGAAACACCATATATTTT. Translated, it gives CASSDDSASGNTIYF. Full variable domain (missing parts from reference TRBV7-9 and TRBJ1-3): DTGVSQNPRHKITKRGQNVTFRCDPISEHNRLYWYRQTLGQGPEFLTYFQNEAQLEKSRLLSDRFSAERPKGSFSTLEIQRTEQGDSAMYLCASSDDSASGNTIYFGEGSWLTVV.

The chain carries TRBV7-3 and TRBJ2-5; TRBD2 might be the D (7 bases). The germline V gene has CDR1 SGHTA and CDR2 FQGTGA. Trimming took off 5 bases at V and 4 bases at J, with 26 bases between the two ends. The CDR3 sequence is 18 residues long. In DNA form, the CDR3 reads TGTGCCAGCAGCCCTAGGGGGGGGGCACCGGGGGAAGGAGAGACCCAGTACTTC. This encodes CASSPRGGAPGEGETQYF.

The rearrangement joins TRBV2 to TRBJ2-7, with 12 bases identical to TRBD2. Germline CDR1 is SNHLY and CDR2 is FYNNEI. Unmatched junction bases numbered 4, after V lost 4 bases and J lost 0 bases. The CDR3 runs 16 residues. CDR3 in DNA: TGTGCCAGCAGTGCCGGACTAGCGGGGAGCTCCTACGAGCAGTACTTC. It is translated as CASSAGLAGSSYEQYF.

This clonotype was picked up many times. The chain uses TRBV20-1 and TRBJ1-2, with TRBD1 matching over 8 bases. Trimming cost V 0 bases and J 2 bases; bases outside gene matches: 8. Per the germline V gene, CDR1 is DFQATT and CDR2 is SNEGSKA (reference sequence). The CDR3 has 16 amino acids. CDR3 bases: TGCAGTGCTAGAGATTCCCAGGGGGCCGTGAACTATGGCTACACCTTC. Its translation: CSARDSQGAVNYGYTF.

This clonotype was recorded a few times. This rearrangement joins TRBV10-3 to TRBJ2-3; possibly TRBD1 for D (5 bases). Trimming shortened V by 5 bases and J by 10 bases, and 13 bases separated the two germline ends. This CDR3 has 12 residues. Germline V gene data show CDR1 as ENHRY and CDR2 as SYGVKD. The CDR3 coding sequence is TGTGCCATCAGTCAACAGGACGGCTCGCAGTATTTT. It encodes CAISQQDGSQYF.

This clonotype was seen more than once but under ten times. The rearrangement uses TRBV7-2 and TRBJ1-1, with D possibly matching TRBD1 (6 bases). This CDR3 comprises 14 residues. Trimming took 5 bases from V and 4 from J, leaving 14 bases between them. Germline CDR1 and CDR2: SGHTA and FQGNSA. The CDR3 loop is CASSLGGTGTEAFF. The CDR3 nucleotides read TGTGCCAGCAGCCTAGGGGGGACGGGCACTGAAGCTTTCTTT.

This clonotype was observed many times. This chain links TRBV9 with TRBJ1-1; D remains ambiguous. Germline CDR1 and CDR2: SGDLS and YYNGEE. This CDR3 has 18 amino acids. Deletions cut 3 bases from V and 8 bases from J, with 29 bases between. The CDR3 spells CASSAPGKRRSPGKEAFF. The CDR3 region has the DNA TGTGCCAGCAGCGCGCCGGGAAAGAGACGGTCTCCGGGGAAAGAAGCTTTCTTT.

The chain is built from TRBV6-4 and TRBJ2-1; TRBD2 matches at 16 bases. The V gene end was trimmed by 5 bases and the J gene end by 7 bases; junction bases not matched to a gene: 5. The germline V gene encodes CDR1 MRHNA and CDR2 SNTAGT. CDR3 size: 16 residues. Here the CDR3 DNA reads TGTGCCAGCAGTCCGGGACTAGCGGGGGGGTGGAATGAGCAGTTCTTC. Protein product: CASSPGLAGGWNEQFF.

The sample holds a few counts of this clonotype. CDR3 DNA sequence: TGCAGCGTTGAAGGGACAGACTACGAGCAGTACTTC. It specifies CSVEGTDYEQYF. The chain recombines TRBV29-1 with TRBJ2-7, with a weak D call TRBD1 (6 bases). V lost 1 base, J lost 3 bases, and 7 bases lay in between. The CDR3 loop spans 12 amino acids. Germline CDR1 reads SQVTM; CDR2 reads ANQGSEA.

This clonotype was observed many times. CDR3 coding DNA: TGTGCCAGCCTTCGGACTAGCGGGGGGTACAATGAGCAGTTCTTC. Protein product: CASLRTSGGYNEQFF. The chain has TRBV2 and TRBJ2-1; TRBD2 aligns across 14 bases. After removal of 8 bases from V and 4 bases from J, the junction contained 4 bases not matched to a gene. This CDR3 comprises 15 residues. CDR1 is SNHLY and CDR2 is FYNNEI in the germline V gene.

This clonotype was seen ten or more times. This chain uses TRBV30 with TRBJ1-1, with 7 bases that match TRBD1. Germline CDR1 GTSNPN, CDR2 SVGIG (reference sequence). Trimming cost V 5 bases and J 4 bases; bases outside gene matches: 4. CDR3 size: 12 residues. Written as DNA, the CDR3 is TGTGCCTGGGACAGGGCACGCACTGAAGCTTTCTTT. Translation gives CAWDRARTEAFF.

The CDR3 here is CASRIHPQETQYF. CDR3 DNA sequence: TGTGCCAGCAGGATACACCCACAAGAGACCCAGTACTTC. The J gene is TRBJ2-5, the V gene TRBV2; D gene unclear. This CDR3 has 13 amino acids. Trimming pared 6 bases from V and 2 bases from J, leaving 10 bases between. Germline CDR1 reads SNHLY; CDR2 reads FYNNEI. Filled out from reference TRBV2 and TRBJ2-5, the complete variable domain reads EPEVTQTPSHQVTQMGQEVILRCVPISNHLYFYWYRQILGQKVEFLVSFYNNEISEKSEIFDDQFSVERPDGSNFTLKIRSTKLEDSAMYFCASRIHPQETQYFGPGTRLLVL.

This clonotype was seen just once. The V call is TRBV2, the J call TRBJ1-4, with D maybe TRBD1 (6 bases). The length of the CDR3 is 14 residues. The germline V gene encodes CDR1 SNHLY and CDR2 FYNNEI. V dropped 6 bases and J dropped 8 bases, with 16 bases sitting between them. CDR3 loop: CASRLTGSQEKLFF. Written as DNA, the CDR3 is TGTGCCAGCAGGTTAACAGGGTCTCAGGAAAAACTGTTTTTT.

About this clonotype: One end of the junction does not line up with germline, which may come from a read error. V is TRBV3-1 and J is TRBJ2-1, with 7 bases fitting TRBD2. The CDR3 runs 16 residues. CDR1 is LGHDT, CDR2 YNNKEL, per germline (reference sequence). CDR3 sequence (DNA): TGTGCCAGCAGCCCCCTACCGGGGGGTTCCTACAGTGAGCAGTTCTTC. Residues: CASSPLPGGSYSEQFF.

CDR3 nucleotides: TGTGCCAGCAGCTTCCAGGGGCGCGGTTACAATGAGCAGTTCTTC. Protein product: CASSFQGRGYNEQFF. This chain links TRBV7-9 with TRBJ2-1; D is possibly TRBD1 (6 bases). The CDR3 spans 15 residues. V was pared by 3 bases and J by 4 bases, with 13 bases between. Germline CDR1 SEHNR, CDR2 FQNEAQ (reference sequence).

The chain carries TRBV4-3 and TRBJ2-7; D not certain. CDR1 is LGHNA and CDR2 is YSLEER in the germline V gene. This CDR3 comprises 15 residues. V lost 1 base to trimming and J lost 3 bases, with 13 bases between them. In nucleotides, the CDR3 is TGCGCCAGCAGCCAAGGGGTCCGAGAGATCTACGAGCAGTACTTC. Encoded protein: CASSQGVREIYEQYF.

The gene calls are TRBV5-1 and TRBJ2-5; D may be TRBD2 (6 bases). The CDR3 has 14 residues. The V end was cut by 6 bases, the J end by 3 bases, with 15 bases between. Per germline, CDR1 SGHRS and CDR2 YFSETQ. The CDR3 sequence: CASMSGRTKETQYF. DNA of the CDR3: TGCGCCAGCATGTCAGGCAGGACTAAAGAGACCCAGTACTTC.

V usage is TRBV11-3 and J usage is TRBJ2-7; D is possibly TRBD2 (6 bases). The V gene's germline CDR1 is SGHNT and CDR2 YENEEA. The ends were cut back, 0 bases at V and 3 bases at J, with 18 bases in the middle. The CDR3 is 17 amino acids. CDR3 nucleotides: TGTGCCAGCAGCTTAGACCCGGAGGGAGCAGGGCGCTACGAGCAGTACTTC. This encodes CASSLDPEGAGRYEQYF.